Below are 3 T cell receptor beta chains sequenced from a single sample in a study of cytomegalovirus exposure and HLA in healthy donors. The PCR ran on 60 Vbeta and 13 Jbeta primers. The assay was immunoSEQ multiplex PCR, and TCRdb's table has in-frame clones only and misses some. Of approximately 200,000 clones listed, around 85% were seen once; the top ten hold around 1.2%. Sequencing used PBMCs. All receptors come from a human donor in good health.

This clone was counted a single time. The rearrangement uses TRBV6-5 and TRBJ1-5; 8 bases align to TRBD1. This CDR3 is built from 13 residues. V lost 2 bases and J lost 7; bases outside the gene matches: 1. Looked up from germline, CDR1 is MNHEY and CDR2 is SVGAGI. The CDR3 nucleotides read TGTGCCAGCAGTTACGGGACAGGACAGCCCCAGCATTTT. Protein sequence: CASSYGTGQPQHF.

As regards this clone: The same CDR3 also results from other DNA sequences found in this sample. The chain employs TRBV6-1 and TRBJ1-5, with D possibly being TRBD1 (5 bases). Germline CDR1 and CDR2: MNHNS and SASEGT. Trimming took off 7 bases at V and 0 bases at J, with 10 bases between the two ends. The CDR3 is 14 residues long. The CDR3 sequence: CASIRGYSNQPQHF. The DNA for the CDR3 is TGTGCCAGCATTCGGGGGTATAGCAATCAGCCCCAGCATTTT.

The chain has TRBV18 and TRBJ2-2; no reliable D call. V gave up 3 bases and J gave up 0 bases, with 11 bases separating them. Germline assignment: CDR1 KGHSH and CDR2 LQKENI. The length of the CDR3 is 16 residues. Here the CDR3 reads CASSPNSISNTGELFF. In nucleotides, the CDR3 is TGTGCCAGCTCACCCAACAGTATCTCGAACACCGGGGAGCTGTTTTTT.